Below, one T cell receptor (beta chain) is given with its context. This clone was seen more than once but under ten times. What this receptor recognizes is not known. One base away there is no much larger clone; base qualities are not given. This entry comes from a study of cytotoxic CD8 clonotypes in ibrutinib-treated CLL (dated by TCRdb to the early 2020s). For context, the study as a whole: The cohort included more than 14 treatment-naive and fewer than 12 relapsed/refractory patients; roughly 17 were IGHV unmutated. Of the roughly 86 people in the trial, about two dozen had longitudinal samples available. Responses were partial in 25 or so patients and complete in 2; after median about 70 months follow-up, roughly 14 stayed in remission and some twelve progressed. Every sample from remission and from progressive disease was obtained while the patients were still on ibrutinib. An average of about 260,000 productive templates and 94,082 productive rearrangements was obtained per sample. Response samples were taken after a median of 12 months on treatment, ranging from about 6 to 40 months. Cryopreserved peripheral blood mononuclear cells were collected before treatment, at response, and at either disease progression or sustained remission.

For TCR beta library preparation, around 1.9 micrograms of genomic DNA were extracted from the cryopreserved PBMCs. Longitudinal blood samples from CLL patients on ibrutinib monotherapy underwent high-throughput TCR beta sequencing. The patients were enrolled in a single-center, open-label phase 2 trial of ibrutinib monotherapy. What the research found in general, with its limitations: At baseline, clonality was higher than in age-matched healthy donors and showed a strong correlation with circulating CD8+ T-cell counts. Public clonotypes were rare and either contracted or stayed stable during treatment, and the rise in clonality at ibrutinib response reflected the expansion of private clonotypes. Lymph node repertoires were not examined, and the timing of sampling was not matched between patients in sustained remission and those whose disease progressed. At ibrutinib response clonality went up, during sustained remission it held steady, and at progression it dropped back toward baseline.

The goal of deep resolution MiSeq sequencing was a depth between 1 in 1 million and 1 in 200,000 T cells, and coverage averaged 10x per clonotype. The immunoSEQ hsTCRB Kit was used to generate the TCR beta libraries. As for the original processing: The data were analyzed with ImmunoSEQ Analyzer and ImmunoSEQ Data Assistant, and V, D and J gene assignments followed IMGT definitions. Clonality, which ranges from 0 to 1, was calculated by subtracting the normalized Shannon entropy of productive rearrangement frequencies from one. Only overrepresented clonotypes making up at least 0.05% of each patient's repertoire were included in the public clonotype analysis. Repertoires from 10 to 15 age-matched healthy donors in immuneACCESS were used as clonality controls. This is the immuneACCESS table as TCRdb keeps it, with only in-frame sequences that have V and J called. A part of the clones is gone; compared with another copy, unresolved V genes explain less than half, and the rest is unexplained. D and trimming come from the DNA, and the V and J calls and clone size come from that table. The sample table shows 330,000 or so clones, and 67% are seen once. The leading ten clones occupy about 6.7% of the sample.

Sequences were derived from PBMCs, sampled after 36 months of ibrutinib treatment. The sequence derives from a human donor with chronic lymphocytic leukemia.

In nucleotides, the sequence is TGTGCCAGCAGTGGACTAGCGGGGGGGCGAGAGACCCAGTACTTC. Translated, it gives CASSGLAGGRETQYF. The sequence is built from TRBV9 and TRBJ2-5, with 15 bases matching TRBD2. Trimming takes 5 bases off V and 4 bases off J; junction bases not matched to a gene: 3. CDR1 SGDLS and CDR2 YYNGEE were looked up in the germline V gene. Including cysteine and phenylalanine, the CDR3 has 15 amino acids. Here the CDR3 DNA is all that survives: 45 bases in frame from base 1.